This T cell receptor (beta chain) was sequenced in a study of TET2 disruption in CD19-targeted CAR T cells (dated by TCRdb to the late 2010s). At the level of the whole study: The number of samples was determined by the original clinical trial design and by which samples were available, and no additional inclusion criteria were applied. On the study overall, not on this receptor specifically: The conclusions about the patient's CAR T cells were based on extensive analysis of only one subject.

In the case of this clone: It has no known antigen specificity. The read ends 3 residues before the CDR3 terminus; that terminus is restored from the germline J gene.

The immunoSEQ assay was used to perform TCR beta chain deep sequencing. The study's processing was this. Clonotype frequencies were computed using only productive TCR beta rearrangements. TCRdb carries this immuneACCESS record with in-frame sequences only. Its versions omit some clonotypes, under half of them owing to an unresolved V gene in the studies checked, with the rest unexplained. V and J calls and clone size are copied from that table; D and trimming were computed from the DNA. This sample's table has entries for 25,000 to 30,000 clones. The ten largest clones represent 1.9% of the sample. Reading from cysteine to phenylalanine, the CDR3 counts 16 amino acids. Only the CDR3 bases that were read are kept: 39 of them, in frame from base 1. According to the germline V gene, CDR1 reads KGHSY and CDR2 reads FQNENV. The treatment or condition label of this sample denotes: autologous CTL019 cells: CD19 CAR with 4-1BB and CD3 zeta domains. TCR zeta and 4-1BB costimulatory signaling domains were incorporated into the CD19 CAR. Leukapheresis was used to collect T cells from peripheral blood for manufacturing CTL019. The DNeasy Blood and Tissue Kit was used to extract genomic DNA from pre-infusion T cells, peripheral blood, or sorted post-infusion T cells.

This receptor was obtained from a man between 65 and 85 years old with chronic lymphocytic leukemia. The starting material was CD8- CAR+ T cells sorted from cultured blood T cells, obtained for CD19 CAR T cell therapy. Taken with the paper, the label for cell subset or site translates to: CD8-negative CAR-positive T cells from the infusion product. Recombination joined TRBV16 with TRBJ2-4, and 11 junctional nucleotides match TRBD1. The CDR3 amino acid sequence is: CASSQTIGQGAYGQYF. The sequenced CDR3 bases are TGTGCCAGCAGCCAAACCATAGGACAGGGGGCCTATGGT.